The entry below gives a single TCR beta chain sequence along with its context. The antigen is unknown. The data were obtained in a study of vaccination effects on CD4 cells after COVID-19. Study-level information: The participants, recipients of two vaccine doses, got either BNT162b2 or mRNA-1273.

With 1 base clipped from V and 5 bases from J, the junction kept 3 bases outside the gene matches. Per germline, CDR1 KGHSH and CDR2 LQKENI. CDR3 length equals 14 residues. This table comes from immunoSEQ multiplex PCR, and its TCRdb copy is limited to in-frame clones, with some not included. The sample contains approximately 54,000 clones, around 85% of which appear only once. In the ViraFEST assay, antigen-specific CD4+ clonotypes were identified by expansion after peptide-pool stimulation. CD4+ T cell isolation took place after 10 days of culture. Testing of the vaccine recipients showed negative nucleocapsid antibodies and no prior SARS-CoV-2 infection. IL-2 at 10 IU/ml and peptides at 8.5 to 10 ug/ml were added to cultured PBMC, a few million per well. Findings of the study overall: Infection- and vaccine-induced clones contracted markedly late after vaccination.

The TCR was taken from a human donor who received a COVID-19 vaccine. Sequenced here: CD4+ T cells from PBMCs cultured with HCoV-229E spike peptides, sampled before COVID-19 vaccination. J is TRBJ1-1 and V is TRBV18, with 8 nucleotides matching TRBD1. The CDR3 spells CASSPRDRRTEAFF. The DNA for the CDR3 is TGTGCCAGCTCACCACGGGACAGGAGGACTGAAGCTTTCTTT.